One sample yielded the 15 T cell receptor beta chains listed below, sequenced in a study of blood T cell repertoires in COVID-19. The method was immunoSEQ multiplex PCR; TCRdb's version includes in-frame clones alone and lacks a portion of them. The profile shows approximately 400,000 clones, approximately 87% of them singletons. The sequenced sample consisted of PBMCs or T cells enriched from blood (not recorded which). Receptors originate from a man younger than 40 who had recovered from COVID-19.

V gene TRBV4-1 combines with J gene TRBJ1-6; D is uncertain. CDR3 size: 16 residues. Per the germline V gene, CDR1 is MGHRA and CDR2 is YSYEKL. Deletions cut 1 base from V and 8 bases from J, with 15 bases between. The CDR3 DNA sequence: TGCGCCAGCAGCCAAGGTGAAGGAGGACTAGATTCACCCCTCCACTTT. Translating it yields CASSQGEGGLDSPLHF.

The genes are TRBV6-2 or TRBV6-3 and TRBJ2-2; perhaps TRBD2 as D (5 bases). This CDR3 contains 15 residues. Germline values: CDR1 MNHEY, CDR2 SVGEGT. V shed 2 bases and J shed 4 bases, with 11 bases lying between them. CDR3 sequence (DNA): TGTGCCAGCAGTTACGCGGGCTGGGTCACCGGGGAGCTGTTTTTT. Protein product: CASSYAGWVTGELFF.

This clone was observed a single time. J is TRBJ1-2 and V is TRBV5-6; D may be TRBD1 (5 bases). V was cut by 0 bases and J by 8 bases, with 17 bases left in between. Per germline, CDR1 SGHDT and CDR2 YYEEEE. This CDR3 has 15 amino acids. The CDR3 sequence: CASSLAGPAPRGYTF. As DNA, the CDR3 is TGTGCCAGCAGCTTGGCAGGGCCCGCACCTAGAGGCTACACCTTC.

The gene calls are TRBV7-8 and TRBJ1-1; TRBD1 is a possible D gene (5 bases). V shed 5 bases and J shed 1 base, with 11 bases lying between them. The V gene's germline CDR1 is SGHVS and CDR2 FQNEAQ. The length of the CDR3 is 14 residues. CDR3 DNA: TGTGCCAGCAGCCCCGTGACAGAGAACACTGAAGCTTTCTTT. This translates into CASSPVTENTEAFF.

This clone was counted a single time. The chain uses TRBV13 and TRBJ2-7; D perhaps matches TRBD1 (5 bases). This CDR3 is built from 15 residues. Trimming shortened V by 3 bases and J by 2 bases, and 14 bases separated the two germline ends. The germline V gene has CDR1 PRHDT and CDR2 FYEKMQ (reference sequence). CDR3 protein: CASSFTLGAAYEQYF. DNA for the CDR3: TGTGCCAGCAGCTTTACTCTAGGGGCGGCCTACGAGCAGTACTTC.

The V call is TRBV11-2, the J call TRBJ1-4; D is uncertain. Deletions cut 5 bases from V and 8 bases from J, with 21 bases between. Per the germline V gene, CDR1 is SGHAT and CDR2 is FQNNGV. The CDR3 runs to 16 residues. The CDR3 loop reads CASSPNPSGGREKLFF. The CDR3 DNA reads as TGTGCCAGCAGCCCGAACCCCTCCGGCGGGAGAGAAAAACTGTTTTTT.

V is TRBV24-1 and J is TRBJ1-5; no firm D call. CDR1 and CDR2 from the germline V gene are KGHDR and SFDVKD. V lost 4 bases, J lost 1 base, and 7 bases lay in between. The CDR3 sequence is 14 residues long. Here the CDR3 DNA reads TGTGCCACCAGTGAAGGAGGAAGCAATCAGCCCCAGCATTTT. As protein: CATSEGGSNQPQHF.

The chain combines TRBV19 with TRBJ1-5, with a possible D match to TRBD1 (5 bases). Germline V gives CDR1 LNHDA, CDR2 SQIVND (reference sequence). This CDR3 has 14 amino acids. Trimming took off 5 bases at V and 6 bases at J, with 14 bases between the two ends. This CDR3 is CASSWGVRGQPQHF. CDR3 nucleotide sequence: TGTGCCAGTAGTTGGGGGGTACGCGGTCAGCCCCAGCATTTT.

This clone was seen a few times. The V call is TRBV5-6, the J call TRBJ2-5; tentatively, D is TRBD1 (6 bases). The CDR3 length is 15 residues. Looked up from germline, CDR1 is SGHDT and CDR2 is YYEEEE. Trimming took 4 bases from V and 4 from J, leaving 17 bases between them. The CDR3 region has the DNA TGTGCCAGCAGCCGGGGCAGGGGAGTTGGAGAGACCCAGTACTTC. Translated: CASSRGRGVGETQYF.

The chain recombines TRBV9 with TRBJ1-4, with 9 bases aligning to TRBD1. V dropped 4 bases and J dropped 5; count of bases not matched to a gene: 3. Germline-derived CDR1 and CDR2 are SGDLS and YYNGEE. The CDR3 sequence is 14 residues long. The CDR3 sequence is CASSRGQGNEKLFF. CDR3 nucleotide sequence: TGTGCCAGCAGCCGGGGACAGGGAAATGAAAAACTGTTTTTT.

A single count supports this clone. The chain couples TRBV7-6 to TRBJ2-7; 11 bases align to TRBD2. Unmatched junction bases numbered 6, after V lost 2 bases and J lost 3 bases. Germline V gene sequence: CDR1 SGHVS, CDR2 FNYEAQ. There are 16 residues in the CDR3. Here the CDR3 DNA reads TGTGCCAGCAGCTTAACCACTAGCGGGGGCGACTACGAGCAGTACTTC. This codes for CASSLTTSGGDYEQYF.

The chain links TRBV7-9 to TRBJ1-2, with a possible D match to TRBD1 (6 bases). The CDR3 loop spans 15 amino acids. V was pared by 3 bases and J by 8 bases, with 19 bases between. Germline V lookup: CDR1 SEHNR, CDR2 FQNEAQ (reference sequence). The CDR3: CASSFEDRFSRGYTF. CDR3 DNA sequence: TGTGCCAGCAGCTTTGAAGACAGGTTCAGTCGCGGCTACACCTTC.

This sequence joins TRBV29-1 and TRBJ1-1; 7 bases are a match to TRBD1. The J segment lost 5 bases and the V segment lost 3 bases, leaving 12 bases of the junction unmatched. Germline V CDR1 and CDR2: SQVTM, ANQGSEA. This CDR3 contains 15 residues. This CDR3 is CSVDETDRVRTEAFF. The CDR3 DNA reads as TGCAGCGTTGATGAAACCGACAGGGTAAGGACTGAAGCTTTCTTT.

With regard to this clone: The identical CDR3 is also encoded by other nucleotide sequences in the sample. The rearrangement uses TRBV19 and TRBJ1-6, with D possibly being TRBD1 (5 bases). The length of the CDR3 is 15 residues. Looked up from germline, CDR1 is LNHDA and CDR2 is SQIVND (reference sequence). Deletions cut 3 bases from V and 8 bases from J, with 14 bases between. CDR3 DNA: TGTGCCAGTAGTATTGTGGGCGGGGGGGATTCACCCCTCCACTTT. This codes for CASSIVGGGDSPLHF.

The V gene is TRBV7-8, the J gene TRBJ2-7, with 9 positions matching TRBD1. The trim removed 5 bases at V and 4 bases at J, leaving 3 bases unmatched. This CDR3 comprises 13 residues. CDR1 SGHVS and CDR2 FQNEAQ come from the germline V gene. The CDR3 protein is CASSRDRVYEQYF. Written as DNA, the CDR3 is TGTGCCAGCAGCAGGGACAGGGTTTACGAGCAGTACTTC.